Listed below are T cell receptor beta chains from one sample, sequenced in a study of graft-versus-host responses after intestinal transplantation. Data came from immunoSEQ multiplex PCR; TCRdb stores just in-frame clones and leaves some out. Here the sample spans tens of thousands of clones, 91% being singletons. These receptors' antigens are unknown. This specimen consisted of unstimulated CD4+ T cells sorted from spleen or lymph node cells, obtained before intestinal transplant. These receptors all come from a human donor who received an intestinal transplant. Each CDR3 is given with its conserved first and last residue. A D gene is named only where the DNA matches it firmly. The size entry is marked missing in some rows and otherwise reads once, few, many or a size class.

cdr3_nt cdr3_aa clone_size j_call cdr3_length v_call d_call
TGTGCCAGCAGTGAAACGGGATATGCTGGGGCCAACGTCCTGACTTTC CASSETGYAGANVLTF - TRBJ2-6 16 TRBV6-1 -
TGTGCCAGCAGCGTAGGGACAGGTGGCCGGGAGCAGTACTTC CASSVGTGGREQYF - TRBJ2-7 14 TRBV11-2 TRBD1
TGTGCCTGGAGCACCGGACAGGGCCGTGAAAAACTGTTTTTT CAWSTGQGREKLFF - TRBJ1-4 14 TRBV30 TRBD1
TGTGCCATCAGGACTAGCGGGGGCGAGCAGTACTTC CAIRTSGGEQYF - TRBJ2-7 12 TRBV10-3 TRBD2
TGTGCCAGCAGCTCCGGGACAGGGCAATCACCCCTCCACTTT CASSSGTGQSPLHF - TRBJ1-6 14 TRBV9 TRBD1
TGTGCCCTAGCGGGGGACTCCTACGAGCAGTACTTC CALAGDSYEQYF - TRBJ2-7 12 TRBV30 TRBD2
TGCGCCAGCAGCCAACGCCTAGGCGGGGGGGCAGATACGCAGTATTTT CASSQRLGGGADTQYF - TRBJ2-3 16 TRBV4-1 TRBD2
TGTGCCAGCAGCTTGGTGCAGGGGGCCTGGAGCACTGAAGCTTTCTTT CASSLVQGAWSTEAFF - TRBJ1-1 16 TRBV5-8 TRBD1
TGTGCCAGCAGCTTGGGGCCCACAGCGGACGGAAACACCATATATTTT CASSLGPTADGNTIYF - TRBJ1-3 16 TRBV5-6 -
TGTGCCAGTAGTACCGAAGGGGGCTCCTATAATTCACCCCTCCACTTT CASSTEGGSYNSPLHF - TRBJ1-6 16 TRBV19 -
TGTGCCAGCAGCTACCGGGGCGGGGGAGTTTATGAGCAGTACTTC CASSYRGGGVYEQYF - TRBJ2-7 15 TRBV7-2 TRBD2
TGCGCCAGCAGCCAAGACTGGACTAGCTGGTCCGGGGAGCTGTTTTTT CASSQDWTSWSGELFF - TRBJ2-2 16 TRBV4-3 TRBD2
TGTGCCAGCAGTGGAGCTAGCGGGGGGGCCCAAGATACGCAGTATTTT CASSGASGGAQDTQYF - TRBJ2-3 16 TRBV2 TRBD2
TGTGCCATCAGTACACAGGGATTTTCGGGGACCCAGTACTTC CAISTQGFSGTQYF - TRBJ2-5 14 TRBV10-3 -
TGTGCCAGCAGCTTAGTTATATCGGGGTTCCGATCCTACGAGCAGTACTTC CASSLVISGFRSYEQYF - TRBJ2-7 17 TRBV7-2 -
TGTGCCAGCAGTGACTCGCAGGGTCACAATTCACCCCTCCACTTT CASSDSQGHNSPLHF - TRBJ1-6 15 TRBV6-1 -
TGCGCCTCCCGCCCGGGGAGAAATGAGCAGTTCTTC CASRPGRNEQFF few TRBJ2-1 12 TRBV4-3 -
TGTGCCAGCAGTGACCCTGGACAGGTCGAGCAGTACTTC CASSDPGQVEQYF - TRBJ2-7 13 TRBV25-1 TRBD1
TGTGCCAGCTCACTCGACAGGGGTCCCAAAAACATTCAGTACTTC CASSLDRGPKNIQYF - TRBJ2-4 15 TRBV18 TRBD1
TGTGCCAGCAGCCAACAGGGGGCGGGCAATCAGCCCCAGCATTTT CASSQQGAGNQPQHF - TRBJ1-5 15 TRBV6-6 TRBD1
TGTGCCAGCAGTGACCGGTACGAGCAGTACTTC CASSDRYEQYF - TRBJ2-7 11 TRBV6-1 -
TGTGCCAGCAGTTTCCCGGGACAGAGATACGAGCAGTACTTC CASSFPGQRYEQYF - TRBJ2-7 14 TRBV28 TRBD1
TGTGCCAGCAGCTTATTACATGTCTACGAGCAGTACTTC CASSLLHVYEQYF - TRBJ2-7 13 TRBV7-2 -
TGTGCCAGTAGTGTGGGGCCTGACACTGAAGCTTTCTTT CASSVGPDTEAFF - TRBJ1-1 13 TRBV19 -
TGTGCCAGTAGTGACAGGGGTATGAACACTGAAGCTTTCTTT CASSDRGMNTEAFF - TRBJ1-1 14 TRBV19 TRBD1
TGTGCCAGTAAGAAGGGGCTGGGGGGGAACACTGAAGCTTTCTTT CASKKGLGGNTEAFF - TRBJ1-1 15 TRBV19 -
TGTGCCAGTAGTATATGGGACACAAATGGCTACACCTTC CASSIWDTNGYTF - TRBJ1-2 13 TRBV19 -
TGTGCCAGCAAACAACAGGGACAAGAGACCCAGTACTTC CASKQQGQETQYF - TRBJ2-5 13 TRBV5-6 -
TGTGCCAGCAGCTTAGAGCGGAGTTTCTCCTACGAGCAGTACTTC CASSLERSFSYEQYF - TRBJ2-7 15 TRBV7-8 -
TGTGCCAGCAGCGGGGGGACAGATACGCAGTATTTT CASSGGTDTQYF once TRBJ2-3 12 TRBV2 TRBD2
TGTGCCTGGACAGACAGTTCAAATTCACCCCTCCACTTT CAWTDSSNSPLHF - TRBJ1-6 13 TRBV30 -
TGTGCCAGCAGGGAAGGGGGTGTAATAACAGATACGCAGTATTTT CASREGGVITDTQYF - TRBJ2-3 15 TRBV5-4 -
TGTGCCATCCCGAGTGAGACCGCGGGGGCCAAAAACATTCAGTACTTC CAIPSETAGAKNIQYF - TRBJ2-4 16 TRBV19 -
TGTGCCAGCAGTCCTCAGGGGGGTGCTGATGAGCAGTTCTTC CASSPQGGADEQFF - TRBJ2-1 14 TRBV6-1 -
TGCGCCAGCAGCCAGGGGGGTACAGATACGCAGTATTTT CASSQGGTDTQYF once TRBJ2-3 13 TRBV5-1 -
TGTGCCAGCAGCGAGCGGGCGGGGGGCGTGGATACGCAGTATTTT CASSERAGGVDTQYF - TRBJ2-3 15 TRBV7-7 TRBD2
TGCGCCAGCAGCCAAGAACCGGACAGGGGTGAAGCTTTCTTT CASSQEPDRGEAFF - TRBJ1-1 14 TRBV4-3 TRBD1
TGTGCCAGTACGTCAATGGTACGGGTTGGAAGCACAGATACGCAGTATTTT CASTSMVRVGSTDTQYF - TRBJ2-3 17 TRBV19 -
TGTGCCAGCAGCTTAAGCCCAGGGGAGCAGTACTTC CASSLSPGEQYF - TRBJ2-7 12 TRBV7-8 -
TGTGCCAGTAGTGTGGGACAACCCACGGATACGCAGTATTTT CASSVGQPTDTQYF few TRBJ2-3 14 TRBV19 -
TGTGCCAGCTCACCACTGGGTACGGGCTCCTACAATGAGCAGTTCTTC CASSPLGTGSYNEQFF once TRBJ2-1 16 TRBV18 -
TGTGCCAGTAGTCTGACAGGGCTTAGCAATCAGCCCCAGCATTTT CASSLTGLSNQPQHF - TRBJ1-5 15 TRBV19 TRBD1
TGTGCCAGCAGCTTAGCCACAGGTTTCTTCGATGAGCAGTTCTTC CASSLATGFFDEQFF - TRBJ2-1 15 TRBV7-9 -
TGTGCCAGTAGTATGGTCAGGGGGCTCTCCTTTAACTATGGCTACACCTTC CASSMVRGLSFNYGYTF once TRBJ1-2 17 TRBV19 TRBD1
TGTGCCAGCAGCTTGGCCGGGGGGTCAGATACGCAGTATTTT CASSLAGGSDTQYF - TRBJ2-3 14 TRBV5-4 TRBD2